The sequence of this T cell receptor beta chain was determined in a study of T cell changes during pregnancy in multiple sclerosis. Unmatched junction bases numbered 3, after V lost 11 bases and J lost 2 bases. Germline V CDR1 and CDR2: SNHLY, FYNNEI. This CDR3 is 13 amino acids long. The count of this clone is one. TCRdb's table, derived via immunoSEQ multiplex PCR, lists solely in-frame clones and lacks some. Of 55,000 to 70,000 clones listed, about 90% were seen once; the top ten hold over 1.3%. Sequencing used peripheral blood, obtained in the second trimester of pregnancy. This chain links TRBV2 with TRBJ1-6, with 7 bases fitting TRBD1. This receptor was taken from a female donor in good health, enrolled as a control in a pregnancy study. The CDR3 loop is CAGGTAYNSPLHF. The CDR3 DNA sequence: TGTGCCGGTGGGACAGCCTATAATTCACCCCTCCACTTT.